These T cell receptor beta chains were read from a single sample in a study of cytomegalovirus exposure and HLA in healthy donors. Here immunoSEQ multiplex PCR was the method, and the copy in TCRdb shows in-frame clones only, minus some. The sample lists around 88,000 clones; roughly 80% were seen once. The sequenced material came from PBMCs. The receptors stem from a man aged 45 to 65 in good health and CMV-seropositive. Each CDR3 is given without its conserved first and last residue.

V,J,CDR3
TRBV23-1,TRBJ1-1,ASSQSPGRTEAF
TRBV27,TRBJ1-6,ASGQGVIDNSPLH
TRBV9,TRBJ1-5,ASSPHGGEIQPQH
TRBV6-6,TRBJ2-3,ASRLITNPGTDTQY
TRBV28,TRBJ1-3,ASRRTATLSGNTIY
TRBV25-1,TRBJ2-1,ASRRAGSSYNEQF
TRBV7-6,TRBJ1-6,ASSRDRGNSPLN
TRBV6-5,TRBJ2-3,ASRTSDTQY
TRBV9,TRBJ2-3,ASSVNSGGYSTDTQY
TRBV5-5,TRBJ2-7,ASSGGATGREQY
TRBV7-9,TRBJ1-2,ASSHGTGGPNYGYT
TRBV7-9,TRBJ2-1,ASSPSGTSDYNEQF
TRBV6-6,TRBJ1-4,ASTGGSEKLF
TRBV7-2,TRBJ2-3,ASSLIETDTQY
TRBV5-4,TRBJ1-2,ASSYRDRVTGYT
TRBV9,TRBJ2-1,ASSVGQGRPLGPGEQF